Listed below are T cell receptor beta chains from one sample, sequenced in a study of cytomegalovirus exposure and HLA in healthy donors. This table comes from immunoSEQ multiplex PCR, and its TCRdb copy is limited to in-frame clones, with some not included. Its clone listing holds approximately 120,000 clones. Input material: PBMCs. These receptors all stem from a man in his thirties or forties in good health and CMV-seronegative. Both conserved end residues are part of each CDR3. The D gene is left open where the match is weak.

len: 15
d_gene: NA
v_gene: TRBV5-3
j_gene: TRBJ2-7
CDR3aa: CARSLSRLDSYEQYF

len: 12
d_gene: NA
v_gene: TRBV2
j_gene: TRBJ2-3
CDR3aa: CASRRGGDTQYF

len: 15
d_gene: TRBD2
v_gene: TRBV11-3
j_gene: TRBJ2-2
CDR3aa: CASSWTSDMTGELFF

len: 15
d_gene: NA
v_gene: TRBV28
j_gene: TRBJ2-2
CDR3aa: CASSLVSGNTGELFF

len: 17
d_gene: TRBD1
v_gene: TRBV5-1
j_gene: TRBJ1-5
CDR3aa: CASSLAKGGQVNQPQHF

len: 15
d_gene: NA
v_gene: TRBV5-1
j_gene: TRBJ2-1
CDR3aa: CASSPLGGLGNEQFF

len: 14
d_gene: NA
v_gene: TRBV7-2
j_gene: TRBJ2-7
CDR3aa: CASSLGGPPGEQYF

len: 16
d_gene: TRBD2
v_gene: TRBV25-1
j_gene: TRBJ2-7
CDR3aa: CASRSAGGPTSYEQYF

len: 14
d_gene: TRBD2
v_gene: TRBV30
j_gene: TRBJ2-1
CDR3aa: CAWSVAGADNEQFF

len: 15
d_gene: TRBD1
v_gene: TRBV15
j_gene: TRBJ1-2
CDR3aa: CATSMGTGSNYGYTF

len: 14
d_gene: TRBD1
v_gene: TRBV2
j_gene: NA
CDR3aa: CASKAGTVAYEQYF

len: 13
d_gene: NA
v_gene: TRBV19
j_gene: TRBJ1-1
CDR3aa: CASSTGVGSEAFF

len: 15
d_gene: NA
v_gene: TRBV5-6
j_gene: TRBJ1-5
CDR3aa: CASSLVTGDNQPQHF

len: 12
d_gene: NA
v_gene: TRBV29-1
j_gene: TRBJ1-2
CDR3aa: CSVERWAGGYTF

len: 15
d_gene: NA
v_gene: TRBV19
j_gene: TRBJ1-3
CDR3aa: CASSPTGLDGNTIYF

len: 16
d_gene: TRBD2
v_gene: TRBV30
j_gene: TRBJ2-1
CDR3aa: CAWRTSGGSSYNEQFF

len: 14
d_gene: NA
v_gene: TRBV5-4
j_gene: TRBJ1-6
CDR3aa: CASSPGVYNSPLHF

len: 16
d_gene: NA
v_gene: TRBV11-2
j_gene: TRBJ1-2
CDR3aa: CASSLDGGIVSYGYTF

len: 14
d_gene: TRBD2
v_gene: TRBV5-1
j_gene: TRBJ2-7
CDR3aa: CASRRAGGPYEQYF

len: 14
d_gene: NA
v_gene: TRBV11-1
j_gene: TRBJ1-2
CDR3aa: CASSLRSAIYGYTF

len: 13
d_gene: NA
v_gene: TRBV5-6
j_gene: TRBJ1-2
CDR3aa: CASSLAGGPLYTF

len: 16
d_gene: TRBD2
v_gene: TRBV19
j_gene: TRBJ2-1
CDR3aa: CASSPVAGNYYNEQFF

len: 19
d_gene: NA
v_gene: TRBV5-1
j_gene: TRBJ2-6
CDR3aa: CASSDPPGQSWPRANVLTF

len: 14
d_gene: NA
v_gene: TRBV10-3
j_gene: TRBJ1-2
CDR3aa: CAISGGGVGYGYTF

len: 14
d_gene: TRBD2
v_gene: TRBV5-1
j_gene: TRBJ2-1
CDR3aa: CASSLRLAGDEQFF

len: 18
d_gene: TRBD2
v_gene: TRBV5-1
j_gene: TRBJ2-5
CDR3aa: CASSLSMIAGGPQETQYF

len: 14
d_gene: TRBD2
v_gene: TRBV29-1
j_gene: TRBJ2-1
CDR3aa: CSASGGREASEQFF

len: 17
d_gene: TRBD1
v_gene: TRBV7-9
j_gene: TRBJ2-6
CDR3aa: CASSDPGTGAGANVLTF

len: 19
d_gene: NA
v_gene: TRBV10-3
j_gene: TRBJ2-3
CDR3aa: CAISGPLSTLRGSTDTQYF

len: 16
d_gene: NA
v_gene: TRBV27
j_gene: TRBJ1-6
CDR3aa: CASSFRWYGGDSPLHF

len: 16
d_gene: TRBD1
v_gene: TRBV4-1
j_gene: NA
CDR3aa: CASSPILGQERPEQYF

len: 12
d_gene: NA
v_gene: TRBV19
j_gene: TRBJ2-2
CDR3aa: CASGWDTGELFF

len: 14
d_gene: NA
v_gene: TRBV7-3
j_gene: TRBJ2-3
CDR3aa: CASAAGASTDTQYF

len: 15
d_gene: NA
v_gene: TRBV5-6
j_gene: NA
CDR3aa: CASSLWGGPPHEQYF

len: 14
d_gene: NA
v_gene: TRBV11-2
j_gene: TRBJ1-2
CDR3aa: CASSLDREVDGYTF

len: 14
d_gene: NA
v_gene: TRBV27
j_gene: TRBJ2-1
CDR3aa: CASSYSASYNEQFF

len: 17
d_gene: NA
v_gene: TRBV27
j_gene: TRBJ2-6
CDR3aa: CASSLGRFPSGANVLTF

len: 16
d_gene: TRBD2
v_gene: TRBV7-8
j_gene: NA
CDR3aa: CASSFTSGRDKDEQYF

len: 14
d_gene: NA
v_gene: TRBV28
j_gene: TRBJ1-4
CDR3aa: CASSLGGDNEKLFF

len: 15
d_gene: TRBD1
v_gene: TRBV28
j_gene: TRBJ1-1
CDR3aa: CASSFPGTGGTEAFF

len: 15
d_gene: NA
v_gene: TRBV11-1
j_gene: TRBJ1-4
CDR3aa: CASSHQGTTNEKLFF